This T cell receptor beta chain was identified during a study of cytomegalovirus exposure and HLA in healthy donors. General study findings and limits: It was 164 TCR beta chains that were listed as cytomegalovirus-associated. It was found in a later analysis that first-cohort TCR clusters tended to co-occur in the 100 to 150 validation repertoires.

The V and J ends lost 5 bases and 10 bases, in that order; junction bases with no gene match: 11. The CDR3 has 13 residues. Germline CDR1 reads SGHDT; CDR2 reads YYEEEE. Of note for this clone: No antigen is known for it.

The repertoire was sequenced with immunoSEQ multiplex PCR; TCRdb's copy has only in-frame clones and lacks some. The top ten hold more than 1% of the sample, which has around 140,000 clones, 89% seen once. Sequenced input: PBMCs. This chain links TRBV5-6 with TRBJ1-1; TRBD1 matches at 7 bases. The sequence derives from a woman aged 18-29 years in good health and CMV-seronegative. The CDR3 DNA reads TGTGCCAGCAGTCCAGGCGCCGACAGGGCAGCTTTCTTT. This sequence encodes CASSPGADRAAFF.